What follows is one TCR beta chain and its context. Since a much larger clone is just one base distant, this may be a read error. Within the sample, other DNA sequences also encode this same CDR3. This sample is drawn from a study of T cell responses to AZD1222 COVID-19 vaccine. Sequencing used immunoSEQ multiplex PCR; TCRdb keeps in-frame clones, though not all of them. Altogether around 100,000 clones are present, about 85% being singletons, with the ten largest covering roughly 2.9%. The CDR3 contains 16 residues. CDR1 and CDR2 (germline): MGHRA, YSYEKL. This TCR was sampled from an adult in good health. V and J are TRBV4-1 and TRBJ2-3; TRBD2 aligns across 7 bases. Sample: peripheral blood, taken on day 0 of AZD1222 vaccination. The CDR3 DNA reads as TGCGCCAGCAGCCAAGAGGTGGGGGGGAACACAGATACGCAATATTTT. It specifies CASSQEVGGNTDTQYF.